The text below deals with one T cell receptor beta chain. The data were taken from a study of blood T cells in healthy people across ages. Using a J-beta primer mix together with a sample-barcoded 5' primer, a second PCR was run for roughly 6 to 11 cycles. In TCRdb, the 5' RACE reads were re-called with MiXCR into one record per CDR3 protein. The sample has fewer than 1.5 million distinct CDR3 sequences; 40% to 50% are singletons. The CDR3 runs to 17 residues. The V segment lost 6 bases and the J segment 6 bases; nucleotides outside the gene matches: 15. The V call is TRBV12-3 or TRBV12-4, the J call TRBJ2-2; 8 bases are a match to TRBD1. This TCR was recovered from a young woman in good health. Sequenced: blood. CDR3 protein: CASSSAPRDRISGELFF. In DNA, the CDR3 is TGTGCCAGCAGCTCTGCGCCCCGGGACAGGATCTCCGGGGAGCTGTTTTTT.